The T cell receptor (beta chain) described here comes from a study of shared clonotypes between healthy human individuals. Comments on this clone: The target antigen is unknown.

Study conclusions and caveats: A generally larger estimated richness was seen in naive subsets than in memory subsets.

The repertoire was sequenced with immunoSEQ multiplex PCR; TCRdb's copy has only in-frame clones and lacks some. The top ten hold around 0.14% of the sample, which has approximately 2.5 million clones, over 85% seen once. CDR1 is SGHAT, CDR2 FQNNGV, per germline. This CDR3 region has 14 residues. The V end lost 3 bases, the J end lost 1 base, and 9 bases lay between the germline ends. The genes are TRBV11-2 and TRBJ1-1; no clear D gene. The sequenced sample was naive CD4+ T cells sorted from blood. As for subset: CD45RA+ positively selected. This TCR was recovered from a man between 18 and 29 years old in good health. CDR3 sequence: CASSFSPGNTEAFF. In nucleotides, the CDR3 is TGTGCCAGCAGCTTTTCCCCAGGGAACACTGAAGCTTTCTTT.